Listed below are T cell receptor beta chains from one sample, sequenced in a study of blood T cell repertoires in COVID-19. Repertoires were generated with immunoSEQ multiplex PCR, while TCRdb's copy carries only in-frame clones and drops some. This table has about 230,000 clones, about 88% appearing once. Sequencing was done on a sample of peripheral blood. These receptors were obtained from a middle-aged man with acute or convalescent COVID-19. CDR3s include the opening cysteine and the closing phenylalanine or tryptophan. A D gene is named only where the DNA matches it firmly. Only part of the rows carry a size: once, few, many, or a class if the clone is expanded.

CDR3 DNA	CDR3 protein	clone size	D gene	V gene	J gene
TGTGCCTGGAGTACCGGGGGCAATCAGCCCCAGCATTTT	CAWSTGGNQPQHF	.	.	TRBV30	TRBJ1-5
TGTGCCAGCAGTCTACAGGGGGCGGTTAACTATGGCTACACCTTC	CASSLQGAVNYGYTF	.	TRBD1	TRBV27	TRBJ1-2
TGTGCCAGCTCACCGGTCACCTACTCCTACGAGCAGTACTTC	CASSPVTYSYEQYF	.	.	TRBV18	TRBJ2-7
TGTGCCACCAGTGACCCGGGACAGGGGGCGCACGGGGAGCTGTTTTTT	CATSDPGQGAHGELFF	.	TRBD1	TRBV24-1	TRBJ2-2
TGCAGCGTACCGATAGTAGCTTACTACAATGAGCAGTTCTTC	CSVPIVAYYNEQFF	.	.	TRBV29-1	TRBJ2-1
TGTGCCAGCACGGGGGAATTCTACGAGCAGTACTTC	CASTGEFYEQYF	.	.	TRBV6-5	TRBJ2-7
TGTGCCAGCAGCAAGGAGCGGGGGATCCCAGATACGCAGTATTTT	CASSKERGIPDTQYF	.	TRBD2	TRBV6-5	TRBJ2-3
TGCGCCAGCTCCCGGGACAGGGGTGGTAGCACTGAAGCTTTCTTT	CASSRDRGGSTEAFF	once	TRBD1	TRBV5-1	TRBJ1-1
TGTGCCACCAGCAGAGCGGACAGGTTATACGAGCAGTACTTC	CATSRADRLYEQYF	.	TRBD1	TRBV15	TRBJ2-7
TGTGCCACCCATAGCGGGGGGACAGACAATGAGCAGTTCTTC	CATHSGGTDNEQFF	.	TRBD2	TRBV24-1	TRBJ2-1
TGCGCCAGCAGCCCGGGGGGGACTGCCGTCGACGAGCAGTACTTC	CASSPGGTAVDEQYF	.	TRBD2	TRBV5-1	TRBJ2-7
TGTGCCAGCAGTGTAAACAGGGGACAGCCCCAGCATTTT	CASSVNRGQPQHF	.	TRBD1	TRBV2	TRBJ1-5
TGTGCCAGCGAGAGCGGGGGGGCAGAAGATACGCAGTATTTT	CASESGGAEDTQYF	.	TRBD2	TRBV7-9	TRBJ2-3
TGTGCCAGCAGCACCCCAGGACAGGGGGCAGACAATGAGCAGTTCTTC	CASSTPGQGADNEQFF	.	TRBD1	TRBV7-9	TRBJ2-1
TGTGCCAGCAGCCTTAGCGGGGGGGCCCCGAGGGGGACAGATACGCAGTATTTT	CASSLSGGAPRGTDTQYF	.	TRBD2	TRBV3-1/TRBV3-2	TRBJ2-3
TGTGCCGGGTCGTTAGGGGGAGGGTCACCCCTCCACTTT	CAGSLGGGSPLHF	.	.	TRBV30	TRBJ1-6
TGTGCCAGCAGCTATGATGGAGCGGAAGCTTTCTTT	CASSYDGAEAFF	few	.	TRBV7-3	TRBJ1-1
TGTGCCAGCAGGGAGGGCCGCTACTATGGCTACACCTTC	CASREGRYYGYTF	.	.	TRBV28	TRBJ1-2
TGTGCCAGCAGCTTGATAGCAGGGGGCTTCAGCTCTGGAAACACCATATATTTT	CASSLIAGGFSSGNTIYF	few	TRBD1	TRBV5-6	TRBJ1-3
TGCGCCAGCAGCCAGGATGGGCAGGGGAGATCGACTAATGAAAAACTGTTTTTT	CASSQDGQGRSTNEKLFF	.	.	TRBV4-1	TRBJ1-4
TGTGCCAGCTCACCACCTTCGTCAGGGTTTTTGGATCAGCCCCAGCATTTT	CASSPPSSGFLDQPQHF	few	.	TRBV18	TRBJ1-5
TGTGCCATCAGTGACTCGACAGGGGCCGGGGATACGCAGTATTTT	CAISDSTGAGDTQYF	few	TRBD1	TRBV10-3	TRBJ2-3
TGTGCCAGCAGCGCGGGGGCCCCAGATACGCAGTATTTT	CASSAGAPDTQYF	.	.	TRBV7-3	TRBJ2-3
TGTGCCAGCAGCTTAAGGGCCGGGACAGAGCAGTTCTTC	CASSLRAGTEQFF	.	.	TRBV7-2	TRBJ2-1
TGTGCCAGCAGCGTGGACAGGTGGCTGTACAATGAGCAGTTCTTC	CASSVDRWLYNEQFF	.	.	TRBV12-1	TRBJ2-1
TGTGCCAGCAGCCCTAGCGGGGGGGAACCCTACAATGAGCAGTTCTTC	CASSPSGGEPYNEQFF	once	TRBD2	TRBV7-2	TRBJ2-1
TGTGCCAGCAGCTCTACATCCCAACGGGGAGATACGCAGTATTTT	CASSSTSQRGDTQYF	.	.	TRBV27	TRBJ2-3
TGTGCCAGCAGCTCCTCGACTGAAGCTTTCTTT	CASSSSTEAFF	.	.	TRBV6-5	TRBJ1-1
TGTGCCAGCAGCTTGTTCGCGACAGGGAAGGGGGCCGGGGAGCTGTTTTTT	CASSLFATGKGAGELFF	.	TRBD1	TRBV5-4	TRBJ2-2
TGTGCCAGCAGTTTAGAGGGAAATGGTGGAAACACCATATATTTT	CASSLEGNGGNTIYF	.	.	TRBV28	TRBJ1-3
TGTGCCAGCAGCGCCCCCGGGCGGGGGGTAGATACGCAGTATTTT	CASSAPGRGVDTQYF	.	TRBD2	TRBV9	TRBJ2-3
TGTGCCAGCAGCCGCGAACTACAGGGATCACCCCTCCACTTT	CASSRELQGSPLHF	.	.	TRBV6-5	TRBJ1-6
TGCAGCGCCTATAAGACAGGAACCTCTGGAAACACCATATATTTT	CSAYKTGTSGNTIYF	.	.	TRBV29-1	TRBJ1-3
TGCAGCGTTGCCGTTGAGGAGGGGAGTAACGCTGGGGCCAACGTCCTGACTTTC	CSVAVEEGSNAGANVLTF	.	.	TRBV29-1	TRBJ2-6
TGTGCCAGCAGCTTGGGACAGGGCAACTATGGCTACACCTTC	CASSLGQGNYGYTF	.	TRBD1	TRBV5-4	TRBJ1-2
TGTGCCAGCAGCCAAGGACCAGGGAACGAAAAACTGTTTTTT	CASSQGPGNEKLFF	once	.	TRBV4-2	TRBJ1-4
TGTGCCTGGAGTGTCTCCAGGGATGCTTTCTTT	CAWSVSRDAFF	.	.	TRBV30	TRBJ1-1
TGTGCCAGCAGCGTAAACCGGGACAGGGGGCGAACTGAAGCTTTCTTT	CASSVNRDRGRTEAFF	.	TRBD1	TRBV9	TRBJ1-1
TGTGCCAGTAGTTCTGAGGGGGGGGGAGGAAATCAGCCCCAGCATTTT	CASSSEGGGGNQPQHF	.	.	TRBV19	TRBJ1-5
TGTGCCAGCACCGGACAGGGCTACGAGCAGTACTTC	CASTGQGYEQYF	.	TRBD1	TRBV6-5	TRBJ2-7
TGTGCCAGCAGCTTAAGCGTGACAGGGAATCGAGAGACCCAGTACTTC	CASSLSVTGNRETQYF	.	TRBD1	TRBV7-7	TRBJ2-5
TGTGCCAGCAGCACCCGACAGTCCCCTAACACCGGGGAGCTGTTTTTT	CASSTRQSPNTGELFF	.	.	TRBV9	TRBJ2-2
TGTGCCAGCACCTACCGGGAGCCGAGAACTTTCTTT	CASTYREPRTFF	.	.	TRBV6-5	TRBJ1-1
TGTGCCAGCAGCTTGGTATCTGGGAGGGGGATGAACACTGAAGCTTTCTTT	CASSLVSGRGMNTEAFF	.	.	TRBV7-3	TRBJ1-1
TGTGCCAGCAGCTTGGGGACAGGCAATCAGCCCCAGCATTTT	CASSLGTGNQPQHF	.	.	TRBV5-8	TRBJ1-5
TGTGCCAGCAGTGCGGGGGACAGGAACACTGAAGCTTTCTTT	CASSAGDRNTEAFF	once	TRBD1	TRBV2	TRBJ1-1
TGTGCCAGCAGTCAAATGTTTTTT	CASSQMFF	.	.	TRBV27	TRBJ1-4
TGTGCCAGCAGCTTAACGGGAGGGGGCAGAGGAAACACCATATATTTT	CASSLTGGGRGNTIYF	.	TRBD1	TRBV11-2	TRBJ1-3
TGTGCCAGCAGTCCCGTCCGGGGGGCAGATACGCAGTATTTT	CASSPVRGADTQYF	.	TRBD2	TRBV6-5	TRBJ2-3
TGTGCCAGCAGTTACGGTCCCGGGACAGGGGGCGGCTATGGCTACACCTTC	CASSYGPGTGGGYGYTF	.	TRBD1	TRBV6-2/TRBV6-3	TRBJ1-2
TGTGCCAGCAGCCAAGACCTCCGGGATCAGCCCCAGCATTTT	CASSQDLRDQPQHF	few	.	TRBV3-1/TRBV3-2	TRBJ1-5
TGTGCCAGCAGACCCTGGGGGGAGGGTGGAAATTCACCCCTCCACTTT	CASRPWGEGGNSPLHF	.	.	TRBV28	TRBJ1-6
TGTGCCAGCTCACCGGAAACAGGGGTGGGCGAGCAGTACTTC	CASSPETGVGEQYF	.	TRBD1	TRBV18	TRBJ2-7